Given below is one T cell receptor beta chain in context. Researchers sorted participants into cohorts using their self-reported clinical history. Either two negative PCRs, clearance, or symptom resolution qualified Cohort 3 donors as recovered. This sample is drawn from a study of blood T cell repertoires in COVID-19. Looking at the study overall: Material from acute and convalescent COVID-19 was sourced from the United States, Italy and Spain.

The germline V gene has CDR1 MNHEY and CDR2 SVGAGI. The trim removed 6 bases at V and 2 bases at J, leaving 9 bases unmatched. This CDR3 spans 15 amino acids. The method was immunoSEQ multiplex PCR; TCRdb's version includes in-frame clones alone and lacks a portion of them. The table records around 150,000 clones, approximately 80% of them present only once. The sequence was collected from a woman aged 60-75 years who had recovered from COVID-19. Specimen: PBMCs or T cells enriched from blood (not recorded which). This chain connects TRBV6-5 to TRBJ1-1, with 7 bases that match TRBD1. The CDR3 region has the DNA TGTGCCAGCAGATTCCCGGACAGGAGAAACACTGAAGCTTTCTTT. This translates into CASRFPDRRNTEAFF.